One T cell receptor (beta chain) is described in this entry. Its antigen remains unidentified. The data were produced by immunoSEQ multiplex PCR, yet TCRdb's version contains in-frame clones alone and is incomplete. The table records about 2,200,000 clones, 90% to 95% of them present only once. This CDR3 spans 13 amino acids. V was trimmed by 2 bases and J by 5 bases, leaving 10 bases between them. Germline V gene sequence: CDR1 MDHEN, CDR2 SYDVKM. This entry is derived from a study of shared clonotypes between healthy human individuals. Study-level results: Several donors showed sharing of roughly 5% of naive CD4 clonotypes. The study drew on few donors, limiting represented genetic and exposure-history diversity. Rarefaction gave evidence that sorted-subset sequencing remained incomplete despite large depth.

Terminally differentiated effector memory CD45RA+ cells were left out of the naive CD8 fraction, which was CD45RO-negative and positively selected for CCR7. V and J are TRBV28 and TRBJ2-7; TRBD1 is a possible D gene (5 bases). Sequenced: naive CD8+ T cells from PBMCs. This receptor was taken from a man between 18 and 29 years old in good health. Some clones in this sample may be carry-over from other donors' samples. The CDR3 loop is CASSLRGFNEQYF. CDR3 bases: TGTGCCAGCAGTTTAAGGGGTTTCAACGAGCAGTACTTC.